The 26 T cell receptor beta chains presented below share a single source sample, sequenced in a study of OX40 agonist ivuxolimab in advanced cancers. Libraries were prepared by immunoSEQ multiplex PCR; TCRdb keeps only in-frame clonotypes and omits some of them. The table includes 80,000 to 100,000 clones, 80% to 90% detected once. The sample was CD4+ or CD8+ T cells sorted from blood, taken in a trial of the OX40 agonist ivuxolimab. These TCRs come from an adult with an advanced solid tumor such as melanoma, head and neck, liver or kidney cancer.

The gene calls are TRBV28 and TRBJ2-1; 9 bases agree with TRBD2. J gave up 3 bases and V 9 bases, and 3 bases lay outside the gene matches. The length of the CDR3 is 13 residues. The germline CDR1 and CDR2 sequences are MDHEN and SYDVKM. The CDR3: CASTSGYYNEQFF. CDR3 DNA sequence: TGTGCCAGTACTAGCGGGTACTACAATGAGCAGTTCTTC.

The chain recombines TRBV5-1 with TRBJ2-1; a possible D gene is TRBD2 (6 bases). This CDR3 is built from 13 residues. From germline, CDR1 is SGHRS and CDR2 YFSETQ. Trimming removed 6 bases from V and 8 bases from J, with 15 bases in between. CDR3 sequence reads: CASKASEKDEQFF. DNA of the CDR3: TGCGCCAGCAAGGCTAGCGAGAAAGATGAGCAGTTCTTC.

This clone was seen more than once but under ten times. The chain joins TRBV7-9 to TRBJ1-3; D gene ambiguous. The CDR3 sequence is 14 residues long. V was pared by 2 bases and J by 4 bases, with 9 bases between. Germline V gene sequence: CDR1 SEHNR, CDR2 FQNEAQ (reference sequence). CDR3 nucleotide sequence: TGTGCCAGCAGCTTAATTCTTTCCGGAAACACCATATATTTT. Its protein product is CASSLILSGNTIYF. Filled out from reference TRBV7-9 and TRBJ1-3, the complete variable domain reads DTGVSQNPRHKITKRGQNVTFRCDPISEHNRLYWYRQTLGQGPEFLTYFQNEAQLEKSRLLSDRFSAERPKGSFSTLEIQRTEQGDSAMYLCASSLILSGNTIYFGEGSWLTVV.

V gene TRBV6-6 combines with J gene TRBJ2-3, with 9 bases fitting TRBD1. The CDR3 runs 14 residues. Germline values: CDR1 MNHNY, CDR2 SVGAGI (reference sequence). V lost 4 bases and J lost 4; bases outside the gene matches: 3. CDR3 sequence reads: CASSLGQGADTQYF. The CDR3 bases are TGTGCCAGCAGTTTGGGACAGGGCGCAGATACGCAGTATTTT.

V usage is TRBV15 and J usage is TRBJ2-2; the match to TRBD2 covers 7 bases. V gave up 3 bases and J gave up 2 bases; unmatched junction bases: 3. CDR1 and CDR2 from the germline V gene are LNHNV and YYDKDF (reference sequence). CDR3 length: 15 residues. The CDR3 sequence is CATSRASGNTGELFF. The CDR3 DNA sequence: TGTGCCACCAGCAGGGCTAGCGGAAACACCGGGGAGCTGTTTTTT.

V usage is TRBV9 and J usage is TRBJ2-3; 13 bases fit TRBD2. The V segment lost 5 bases and the J segment 5 bases; nucleotides outside the gene matches: 2. The CDR3 loop spans 14 amino acids. Germline CDR1 and CDR2: SGDLS and YYNGEE. The CDR3 DNA follows: TGTGCCAGCAGTGGACTAGCGGGAGTAGATACGCAGTATTTT. Protein: CASSGLAGVDTQYF.

The J gene is TRBJ2-2, the V gene TRBV9; 7 bases align to TRBD1. The CDR3 extends over 14 amino acids. Germline V gives CDR1 SGDLS, CDR2 YYNGEE. Trimming removed 5 bases from V and 5 bases from J; junction bases left unmatched: 6. CDR3 protein: CASSPGGFTGELFF. The DNA of the CDR3 is TGTGCCAGCAGTCCAGGGGGTTTTACCGGGGAGCTGTTTTTT. Filled out from reference TRBV9 and TRBJ2-2, the complete variable domain reads DSGVTQTPKHLITATGQRVTLRCSPRSGDLSVYWYQQSLDQGLQFLIQYYNGEERAKGNILERFSAQQFPDLHSELNLSSLELGDSALYFCASSPGGFTGELFFGEGSRLTVL.

The chain carries TRBV19 and TRBJ1-1; D call uncertain. CDR1 is LNHDA, CDR2 SQIVND, per germline (reference sequence). Deletions cut 7 bases from V and 5 bases from J, with 26 bases between. CDR3 size: 17 residues. The CDR3 is CASTSLTLFSGRTEAFF. In DNA form, the CDR3 reads TGTGCCAGTACCTCCCTTACCCTTTTCTCAGGTCGGACTGAAGCTTTCTTT.

V and J are TRBV7-9 and TRBJ2-3, with TRBD2 identical over 7 bases. The germline V gene encodes CDR1 SEHNR and CDR2 FQNEAQ (reference sequence). The CDR3 consists of 14 residues. V lost 0 bases, J lost 5 bases, and 2 bases stayed unmatched. CDR3 coding DNA: TGTGCCAGCAGCTTAGCGGGAGGGTTAGATACGCAGTATTTT. The encoded protein is CASSLAGGLDTQYF.

The chain combines TRBV7-9 with TRBJ2-1; D possibly uses TRBD1 or TRBD2 (6 bases each). CDR1 SEHNR and CDR2 FQNEAQ come from the germline V gene (reference sequence). The CDR3 runs 15 residues. V shed 5 bases and J shed 7 bases, with 18 bases lying between them. The CDR3 sequence: CASSVGGSGRNEQFF. The CDR3 DNA reads as TGTGCCAGCAGCGTCGGGGGCTCGGGTCGGAATGAGCAGTTCTTC.

This rearrangement joins TRBV13 to TRBJ1-2, with unresolved D. The germline V and J ends were trimmed by 0 bases and 6 bases, with 14 bases remaining between them. CDR1 PRHDT and CDR2 FYEKMQ come from the germline V gene (reference sequence). This CDR3 contains 15 residues. The CDR3: CASSLGRLDLDGYTF. The CDR3 DNA reads TGTGCCAGCAGCTTAGGCCGATTGGATTTGGATGGCTACACCTTC.

This sequence joins TRBV6-1 and TRBJ2-2; no definite D call. CDR3 size: 14 residues. Germline values: CDR1 MNHNS, CDR2 SASEGT. V lost 7 bases and J 8 bases, leaving 17 bases between the germline ends. The CDR3 loop is CASNMDPIGGELFF. The CDR3 DNA follows: TGTGCCAGCAATATGGATCCGATAGGTGGGGAGCTGTTTTTT.

The chain combines TRBV7-2 with TRBJ2-2; D is uncertain. CDR1 and CDR2 from the germline V gene are SGHTA and FQGNSA. The CDR3 is made up of 14 amino acids. Between the trimmed V and J ends, which lost 2 bases and 4 bases, there was a span of 8 bases. CDR3: CASSLSSPTGELFF. The CDR3 region has the DNA TGTGCCAGCAGCTTATCCTCACCCACCGGGGAGCTGTTTTTT.

In its sample, this clone was seen once. Different DNA sequences within this sample yield the same CDR3. The CDR3 is CASSPEGSGNTIYF. The DNA of the CDR3 is TGTGCCAGCTCACCAGAGGGATCTGGAAACACCATATATTTT. V is TRBV18 and J is TRBJ1-3; D not certain. The V end was cut by 2 bases, the J end by 1 base, with 6 bases between. In germline, CDR1 is KGHSH, CDR2 LQKENI. The CDR3 covers 14 residues.

The chain couples TRBV5-4 to TRBJ2-1; TRBD2 matches at 9 bases. V lost 4 bases and J lost 1; bases outside the gene matches: 6. Germline V gives CDR1 SGHNT, CDR2 YYREEE (reference sequence). CDR3 length equals 16 residues. CDR3 DNA sequence: TGTGCCAGCAGCACCAAGACTAGCGGATCCTACAATGAGCAGTTCTTC. Its translation: CASSTKTSGSYNEQFF.

The chain is built from TRBV5-1 and TRBJ2-7, with a possible D match to TRBD2 (6 bases). With 3 bases removed from V and 1 base from J, the gap between germline ends came to 8 bases. CDR3 length: 13 residues. Germline-derived CDR1 and CDR2 are SGHRS and YFSETQ. The CDR3 protein is CASSSTSSYEQYF. In DNA, the CDR3 is TGCGCCAGCAGCTCGACTAGTTCCTACGAGCAGTACTTC.

The V call is TRBV11-1, the J call TRBJ1-1, with a tentative D call TRBD1 (6 bases). This CDR3 contains 15 residues. With 5 bases removed from V and 4 bases from J, the gap between germline ends came to 17 bases. Germline loops: CDR1 SGHAT, CDR2 FQDESV (reference sequence). CDR3 nucleotide sequence: TGTGCCAGCAGCCCCCAAGGGGGGTCTGGCACTGAAGCTTTCTTT. This codes for CASSPQGGSGTEAFF.

The rearrangement links TRBV7-9 to TRBJ1-1; a weak D match, TRBD1 (5 bases). Trimming left V 6 bases short and J 5 bases short, with 19 bases between. The CDR3 is 15 amino acids. Looked up from germline, CDR1 is SEHNR and CDR2 is FQNEAQ (reference sequence). The chain's CDR3 is CASSLLGASLTEAFF. CDR3 DNA: TGTGCCAGCAGTTTACTAGGGGCATCGTTGACTGAAGCTTTCTTT.

This sequence joins TRBV29-1 and TRBJ2-1, with D perhaps TRBD1 (6 bases). Trimming pared 3 bases from V and 2 bases from J, leaving 11 bases between. CDR3 length: 14 amino acids. CDR1 is SQVTM and CDR2 is ANQGSEA in the germline V gene. The CDR3 DNA reads TGCAGCGTTGAGTTCCAGGGGCCCTACAATGAGCAGTTCTTC. Its translation is CSVEFQGPYNEQFF.

V and J are TRBV5-1 and TRBJ1-1; tentatively, D is TRBD1 (6 bases). The V and J ends lost 0 bases and 10 bases respectively, with 10 bases between them. CDR3 length: 12 amino acids. The V gene's germline CDR1 is SGHRS and CDR2 YFSETQ. CDR3 DNA: TGCGCCAGCAGCTTGGAGGGGGACCGAGCTTTCTTT. Protein: CASSLEGDRAFF.

V is TRBV5-1 and J is TRBJ2-1, with D maybe TRBD1 (6 bases). Germline V gene lookup returns CDR1 SGHRS and CDR2 YFSETQ. Trimming removed 4 bases from V and 2 bases from J, with 16 bases in between. This CDR3 comprises 16 residues. The CDR3 nucleotides read TGCGCCAGCAGCATCACAGGGAAAGTCCCCTACAATGAGCAGTTCTTC. It specifies CASSITGKVPYNEQFF. Variable domain in full (rest from reference TRBV5-1 and TRBJ2-1): KAGVTQTPRYLIKTRGQQVTLSCSPISGHRSVSWYQQTPGQGLQFLFEYFSETQRNKGNFPGRFSGRQFSNSRSEMNVSTLELGDSALYLCASSITGKVPYNEQFFGPGTRLTVL.

V is TRBV27 and J is TRBJ1-6, with a tentative D call TRBD1 (6 bases). Germline assignment: CDR1 MNHEY and CDR2 SMNVEV (reference sequence). V was shortened by 6 bases and J by 10 bases, with 13 bases between the two germline ends. The CDR3 has 13 amino acids. The CDR3 reads CASRNIQGSPLHF. The CDR3 coding sequence is TGTGCCAGCAGAAACATCCAGGGGTCACCCCTCCACTTT.

The chain joins TRBV11-2 to TRBJ1-1; a weak D match, TRBD1 (5 bases). Per germline, CDR1 SGHAT and CDR2 FQNNGV. CDR3 length equals 12 residues. The V end was cut by 5 bases, the J end by 4 bases, with 8 bases between. CDR3 sequence: CASSGTGTEAFF. CDR3 nucleotide sequence: TGTGCCAGCAGCGGAACAGGCACTGAAGCTTTCTTT.

This clone has more than one count but fewer than ten. The chain recombines TRBV5-1 with TRBJ2-2; 10 bases are a match to TRBD2. The CDR3 has 16 amino acids. The germline V gene has CDR1 SGHRS and CDR2 YFSETQ. Trimming at V came to 7 bases and at J to 2 bases, leaving 8 bases not matched to a gene. In DNA form, the CDR3 reads TGCGCCAGCGAGCGGGAGGGCCAGGGAAACACCGGGGAGCTGTTTTTT. Its protein is CASEREGQGNTGELFF.

The V gene is TRBV11-3, the J gene TRBJ2-2; D is ambiguous. V was shortened by 5 bases and J by 7 bases, with 11 bases between the two germline ends. The germline CDR1 and CDR2 sequences are SGHNT and YENEEA. The CDR3 is made up of 13 amino acids. CDR3: CASSRDILGELFF. The CDR3 DNA follows: TGTGCCAGCAGCCGTGACATACTCGGGGAGCTGTTTTTT.

The rearrangement uses TRBV5-4 and TRBJ2-2; TRBD2 is a possible D gene (6 bases). V was pared by 4 bases and J by 5 bases, with 15 bases between. Germline V gene sequence: CDR1 SGHNT, CDR2 YYREEE (reference sequence). The CDR3 spans 15 residues. The CDR3 spells CASSAGRALTGELFF. As DNA, the CDR3 is TGTGCCAGCAGCGCCGGGAGAGCTTTAACCGGGGAGCTGTTTTTT.